This T cell receptor (beta chain) was identified in a study of blood T cell repertoires in COVID-19. Losses at the gene ends were 2 bases for V and 4 bases for J; bases not matched to a gene: 6. The germline V gene has CDR1 SEHNR and CDR2 FQNEAQ (reference sequence). The CDR3 has 15 residues. One Seattle source followed patients from active infection through their disease course. As processed by the authors: Estimates of nucleated cell counts were drawn from the amplification of reference gene primers. Only in-frame clones appear in the TCRdb table, and some are missing; sequencing was by immunoSEQ multiplex PCR. V and J calls and clone size are as listed in that table; D and trimming were resolved from the DNA. The profile shows roughly 180,000 clones, 75% to 85% of them singletons.

The sequencing sample was made of peripheral blood. The source is a woman aged 55-75 years with COVID-19, enrolled during active disease. The rearrangement links TRBV7-9 to TRBJ2-3; 7 nucleotides align to TRBD2. Here the CDR3 reads CASSLLRAGADTQYF. The CDR3 nucleotides read TGTGCCAGCAGCTTACTGCGGGCGGGGGCAGATACGCAGTATTTT.